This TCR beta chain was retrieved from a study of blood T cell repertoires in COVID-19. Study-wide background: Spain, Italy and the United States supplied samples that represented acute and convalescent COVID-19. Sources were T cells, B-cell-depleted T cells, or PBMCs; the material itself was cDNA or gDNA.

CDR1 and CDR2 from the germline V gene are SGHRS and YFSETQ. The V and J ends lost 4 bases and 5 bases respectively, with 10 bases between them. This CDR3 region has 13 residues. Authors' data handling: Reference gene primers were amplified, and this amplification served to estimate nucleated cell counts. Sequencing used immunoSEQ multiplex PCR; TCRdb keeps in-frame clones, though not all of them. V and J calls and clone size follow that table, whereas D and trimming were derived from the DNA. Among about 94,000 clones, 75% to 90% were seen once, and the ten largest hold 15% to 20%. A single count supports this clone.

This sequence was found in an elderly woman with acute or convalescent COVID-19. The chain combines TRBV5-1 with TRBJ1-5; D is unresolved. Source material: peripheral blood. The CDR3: CASSLEPHQPQHF. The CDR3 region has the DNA TGCGCCAGCAGCCTAGAGCCCCATCAGCCCCAGCATTTT.